Following are 7 T cell receptor beta chains from one sample sequenced in a study of cytomegalovirus exposure and HLA in healthy donors. Researchers ran the PCR with 60 Vbeta and 13 Jbeta primers. TCRdb keeps only in-frame clones here, not all; method: immunoSEQ multiplex PCR. The repertoire holds roughly 110,000 clones, with about 70% as singletons. Material: PBMCs. The source of these receptors is a woman in her forties or fifties in good health and CMV-seropositive.

Within the sample, this clone is medium-sized (0.01 to 0.1%). V and J are TRBV6-1 and TRBJ1-2; 7 bases match TRBD1. With V trimmed by 4 bases and J by 8 bases, 13 bases remained unmatched. This CDR3 comprises 15 residues. Per the germline V gene, CDR1 is MNHNS and CDR2 is SASEGT. CDR3 bases: TGTGCCAGCAGTGTAAGCGAGGGGGCTGAATGGGGCTACACCTTC. Its protein is CASSVSEGAEWGYTF.

This chain links TRBV7-8 with TRBJ1-4; 11 bases fit TRBD1. This CDR3 spans 16 amino acids. V lost 2 bases, J lost 7 bases, and 6 bases stayed unmatched. CDR1 is SGHVS and CDR2 is FQNEAQ in the germline V gene. DNA of the CDR3: TGTGCCAGCAGCTTATTGGGGGGGACAGGGGGTGAAAAACTGTTTTTT. Its translation: CASSLLGGTGGEKLFF. Combining the CDR3 with reference TRBV7-8 and TRBJ1-4 gives the whole variable domain GAGVSQSPRYKVAKRGQDVALRCDPISGHVSLFWYQQALGQGPEFLTYFQNEAQLDKSGLPSDRFFAERPEGSVSTLKIQRTQQEDSAVYLCASSLLGGTGGEKLFFGSGTQLSVL.

The V and J genes are TRBV19 and TRBJ1-1; 7 bases line up with TRBD1. This CDR3 comprises 15 residues. Per germline, CDR1 LNHDA and CDR2 SQIVND (reference sequence). The trim removed 10 bases at V and 1 base at J, leaving 12 bases unmatched. The CDR3 here is CATSGQSLENTEAFF. The CDR3 nucleotides are TGTGCCACTTCGGGACAGTCCCTCGAGAACACTGAAGCTTTCTTT.

The CDR3 reads CASSHDRDSPYEQYF. The CDR3 DNA reads as TGTGCCAGCTCACACGACCGGGACAGCCCCTACGAGCAGTACTTC. The chain uses TRBV18 and TRBJ2-7; 7 nucleotides match TRBD1. The CDR3 runs 15 residues. V lost 4 bases to trimming and J lost 2 bases; unmatched junction nucleotides: 8. The germline V gene has CDR1 KGHSH and CDR2 LQKENI.

The chain uses TRBV27 and TRBJ2-1; 13 bases line up with TRBD2. This CDR3 contains 17 residues. The junction had 8 bases not matched to a gene; V was cut back by 4 bases and J by 5 bases. Germline values: CDR1 MNHEY, CDR2 SMNVEV (reference sequence). The CDR3 is CASSSTSGGPLHNEQFF. In DNA, the CDR3 is TGTGCCAGCAGTTCGACTAGCGGGGGGCCTCTCCACAATGAGCAGTTCTTC.

J is TRBJ2-7 and V is TRBV28; 9 nucleotides match TRBD1. The V segment lost 4 bases and the J segment 6 bases; nucleotides outside the gene matches: 7. Germline CDR1 MDHEN, CDR2 SYDVKM. The CDR3 is 14 amino acids. DNA for the CDR3: TGTGCCAGCAGTTACAGGGGGCGCAGCTTCGAGCAGTACTTC. This gives the protein CASSYRGRSFEQYF.

This chain uses TRBV29-1 with TRBJ2-7; D might be TRBD2 (5 bases). Germline V gene data show CDR1 as SQVTM and CDR2 as ANQGSEA. V lost 5 bases and J 5 bases, leaving 13 bases between the germline ends. The CDR3 length is 12 residues. CDR3: CSVQPEGHEQYF. CDR3 coding DNA: TGCAGCGTTCAACCTGAGGGCCACGAGCAGTACTTC.